What follows are 17 T cell receptor beta chains derived from one specimen sequenced in a study of shared clonotypes between healthy human individuals. Some clones are missing from TCRdb's copy, which holds only in-frame ones; the method was immunoSEQ multiplex PCR. The profile shows some 1,100,000 clones, around 78% of them singletons. Sequenced: memory CD4+ T cells from PBMCs. Subset indicated: CD45RA-negative fraction. All receptors come from a man aged 18 to 30 in good health. Some clones in this sample may be carry-over from other donors' samples.

V and J are TRBV19 and TRBJ2-2; 8 positions agree with TRBD1. The CDR3 runs to 16 residues. V lost 4 bases to trimming and J lost 3 bases; unmatched junction nucleotides: 7. Germline V gene lookup returns CDR1 LNHDA and CDR2 SQIVND (reference sequence). The CDR3 coding sequence is TGTGCCAGTAGTACGACAGGGGCCATCTACACCGGGGAGCTGTTTTTT. This gives the protein CASSTTGAIYTGELFF.

This clone has more than one count but fewer than ten. The chain has TRBV10-2 and TRBJ1-1; 8 nucleotides match TRBD1. This CDR3 spans 13 amino acids. CDR1 is WSHSY, CDR2 SAAADI, per germline. V lost 6 bases, J lost 4 bases, and 4 bases stayed unmatched. The CDR3 reads CASSLTGGTEAFF. The CDR3, as DNA: TGCGCCAGCAGCCTCACAGGGGGCACTGAAGCTTTCTTT.

The chain has TRBV19 and TRBJ1-5, with D unresolved. Germline V lookup: CDR1 LNHDA, CDR2 SQIVND (reference sequence). Trimming stripped 6 bases from V and 1 base from J, with 10 bases between. This CDR3 has 14 amino acids. The CDR3 DNA is TGTGCCAGTAGCTCGGACGGGAGCAATCAGCCCCAGCATTTT. Protein sequence: CASSSDGSNQPQHF.

This chain links TRBV9 with TRBJ1-1; 7 nucleotides line up with TRBD1. In germline, CDR1 is SGDLS, CDR2 YYNGEE. The CDR3 is made up of 15 amino acids. V was clipped by 0 bases and J by 5 bases; unmatched bases: 7. For the CDR3, the DNA is TGTGCCAGCAGCGTAGACGCCAGGGGGGGGACTGAAGCTTTCTTT. Translating it yields CASSVDARGGTEAFF.

The chain couples TRBV7-2 to TRBJ1-2; a weak D match, TRBD1 (5 bases). Looked up from germline, CDR1 is SGHTA and CDR2 is FQGNSA. V was clipped by 5 bases and J by 3 bases, with 16 bases between them. The CDR3 is 15 amino acids. In DNA form, the CDR3 reads TGTGCCAGCAGCCCCGCCCGGCAGGGACACTATGGCTACACCTTC. This translates into CASSPARQGHYGYTF.

A word on this clone: Distinct nucleotide sequences in the sample also encode this CDR3. The chain combines TRBV5-1 with TRBJ2-7, with D unclear. The V and J ends lost 0 bases and 2 bases respectively, with 3 bases between them. Germline CDR1 SGHRS, CDR2 YFSETQ. The CDR3 consists of 12 residues. The CDR3 spells CASSLGAYEQYF. The CDR3 coding sequence is TGCGCCAGCAGCTTGGGGGCCTACGAGCAGTACTTC.

Details on this clone: This same CDR3 is encoded by further DNA sequences in the sample. The rearrangement links TRBV6-1 to TRBJ2-1, with TRBD1 matching 12 bases. V shed 2 bases and J 9 bases; nucleotides not matched to a gene: 5. This CDR3 is built from 15 residues. Germline V lookup: CDR1 MNHNS, CDR2 SASEGT. CDR3 amino acids: CASSELGQGAGEQFF. As DNA, the CDR3 is TGTGCCAGCAGTGAATTGGGACAGGGGGCCGGTGAGCAGTTCTTC.

Ten or more counts support this clone. The rearrangement links TRBV18 to TRBJ2-5; TRBD2 aligns across 8 bases. V dropped 8 bases and J dropped 5; count of bases not matched to a gene: 13. Germline V CDR1 and CDR2: KGHSH, LQKENI. CDR3 size: 15 residues. The chain's CDR3 is CASGRGVAGSETQYF. CDR3 bases: TGTGCCAGCGGCCGAGGGGTAGCGGGAAGCGAGACCCAGTACTTC.

The chain combines TRBV7-8 with TRBJ2-2; D ambiguous. The CDR3 has 14 residues. V lost 3 bases and J 1 base, leaving 6 bases between the germline ends. Germline lookup yields CDR1 SGHVS and CDR2 FQNEAQ. CDR3 protein: CASSLWENTGELFF. The CDR3, as DNA: TGTGCCAGCAGCTTGTGGGAGAACACCGGGGAGCTGTTTTTT.

The chain couples TRBV7-9 to TRBJ2-5; no reliable D call. The germline V gene has CDR1 SEHNR and CDR2 FQNEAQ (reference sequence). The CDR3 has 13 residues. V was trimmed by 4 bases and J by 10 bases, leaving 16 bases between them. The CDR3 sequence is CASSSRVSGNQYF. The CDR3 DNA reads as TGTGCCAGCAGCTCACGGGTATCAGGCAACCAGTACTTC.

The V call is TRBV5-1, the J call TRBJ1-3; 8 positions match TRBD1. The trim removed 5 bases at V and 0 bases at J, leaving 13 bases unmatched. Germline CDR1 reads SGHRS; CDR2 reads YFSETQ. This CDR3 has 18 amino acids. The DNA for the CDR3 is TGCGCCAGCAGATTCTCACCCGGGACAGGCCGCTCTGGAAACACCATATATTTT. Amino acids: CASRFSPGTGRSGNTIYF. Looking up the rest from reference TRBV5-1 and TRBJ1-3 gives the full variable domain: KAGVTQTPRYLIKTRGQQVTLSCSPISGHRSVSWYQQTPGQGLQFLFEYFSETQRNKGNFPGRFSGRQFSNSRSEMNVSTLELGDSALYLCASRFSPGTGRSGNTIYFGEGSWLTVV.

The genes are TRBV30 and TRBJ2-5; tentatively, D is TRBD1 (6 bases). The CDR3 sequence is 14 residues long. V was shortened by 2 bases and J by 4 bases, with 14 bases between the two germline ends. CDR1 is GTSNPN and CDR2 is SVGIG in the germline V gene (reference sequence). Here the CDR3 reads CAWSTPTGIETQYF. The CDR3 DNA reads TGTGCCTGGAGTACCCCTACAGGGATAGAGACCCAGTACTTC.

This chain uses TRBV30 with TRBJ2-3; D possibly uses TRBD1 or TRBD2 (5 bases each). The CDR3 covers 16 residues. Per germline, CDR1 GTSNPN and CDR2 SVGIG (reference sequence). With 3 bases removed from V and 2 bases from J, the gap between germline ends came to 18 bases. This chain's CDR3 is CAWSRTWDGFTDTQYF. The CDR3 DNA sequence: TGTGCCTGGAGCAGAACATGGGACGGCTTCACAGATACGCAGTATTTT.

This clone came up a few times. Other DNA sequences in the same sample also yield this CDR3. Here the CDR3 DNA reads TGTGCCAGCAGTTTTTCAGGGGGTGAGCAGTACTTC. Its translation is CASSFSGGEQYF. This rearrangement joins TRBV28 to TRBJ2-7; 7 bases line up with TRBD1. From germline, CDR1 is MDHEN and CDR2 SYDVKM. The CDR3 length is 12 residues. Losses at the gene ends were 3 bases for V and 7 bases for J; bases not matched to a gene: 3.

The chain couples TRBV28 to TRBJ2-7; possibly TRBD1 or TRBD2 for D (5 bases each). The CDR3 extends over 16 amino acids. CDR1 is MDHEN and CDR2 is SYDVKM in the germline V gene. V lost 2 bases and J lost 2, with 16 bases in between. The CDR3 coding sequence is TGTGCCAGCAGTTTACTTGGTATGGGGGAAGCCTACGAGCAGTACTTC. Translated, it gives CASSLLGMGEAYEQYF.

The chain carries TRBV7-8 and TRBJ1-5; 8 bases agree with TRBD1. J was trimmed by 3 bases and V by 6 bases; bases with no gene match: 4. Germline-derived CDR1 and CDR2 are SGHVS and FQNEAQ. The CDR3 has 14 amino acids. CDR3 in DNA: TGTGCCAGCAGAGGACAGGGCCTCAATCAGCCCCAGCATTTT. It is translated as CASRGQGLNQPQHF.

This rearrangement joins TRBV28 to TRBJ1-5; D is undetermined. CDR3 length: 17 amino acids. The germline V gene encodes CDR1 MDHEN and CDR2 SYDVKM. V lost 4 bases and J 2 bases, leaving 18 bases between the germline ends. CDR3 DNA: TGTGCCAGCAGTTCCCTTCCTGGCAGAAGAGGCAATCAGCCCCAGCATTTT. This translates into CASSSLPGRRGNQPQHF.